The 10 T cell receptor beta chains listed next were all sequenced from one sample in a study of T cells after yellow fever vaccination. TCRdb re-analysed the 5' RACE reads in MiXCR, keeping a single row per CDR3 protein. Altogether 200,000 to 300,000 distinct CDR3 sequences are present, over 10% being singletons, with the ten largest covering approximately 0.49%. The input for sequencing was CD4+ T cells sorted from PBMCs, taken 45 days after the yellow fever booster vaccination. Every receptor here comes from a man aged 30-40 years who received the YFV17D yellow fever vaccine.

The rearrangement uses TRBV20-1 and TRBJ2-7; D is perhaps TRBD2 (5 bases). CDR3 length: 11 amino acids. In germline, CDR1 is DFQATT, CDR2 SNEGSKA (reference sequence). The CDR3: CRGSSGYEQYF. As DNA, the CDR3 is TGCAGGGGGTCAAGCGGCTACGAGCAGTACTTC.

CDR3 DNA: TGCGCCAGCGCTAGGACTAGCGACTACAATGAGCAGTTCTTC. Residues: CASARTSDYNEQFF. This chain connects TRBV5-1 to TRBJ2-1, with TRBD2 identical over 9 bases. Trimming took 7 bases from V and 3 from J; bases not matched to a gene: 5. The V gene's germline CDR1 is SGHRS and CDR2 YFSETQ. The CDR3 is 14 amino acids.

V usage is TRBV5-1 and J usage is TRBJ2-7; D may be TRBD2 (5 bases). CDR1 and CDR2 from the germline V gene are SGHRS and YFSETQ. V was pared by 4 bases and J by 4 bases, with 12 bases between. The CDR3 spans 13 residues. The CDR3 protein is CASSPVDLYEQYF. DNA of the CDR3: TGCGCCAGCAGCCCGGTGGACTTATACGAGCAGTACTTC.

This chain uses TRBV20-1 with TRBJ1-1, with 8 bases lining up with TRBD1. From germline, CDR1 is DFQATT and CDR2 SNEGSKA (reference sequence). The CDR3 spans 13 residues. V trimming: 3 bases; J trimming: 8 bases; junction bases outside the gene matches: 8. CDR3 coding DNA: TGCAGTGCTAGTACAGGGGGAATGTGGGAAGCTTTCTTT. It codes for CSASTGGMWEAFF.

The chain is built from TRBV5-1 and TRBJ2-1, with D tentatively TRBD1 (6 bases). Trimming removed 6 bases at V and 5 bases at J, with 15 bases between. Germline V CDR1 and CDR2: SGHRS, YFSETQ. This CDR3 is 14 amino acids long. The chain's CDR3 is CASNVARGNNEQFF. CDR3 bases: TGCGCCAGCAACGTAGCGAGGGGGAACAATGAGCAGTTCTTC. Drawing the rest from reference TRBV5-1 and TRBJ2-1, the complete variable domain is KAGVTQTPRYLIKTRGQQVTLSCSPISGHRSVSWYQQTPGQGLQFLFEYFSETQRNKGNFPGRFSGRQFSNSRSEMNVSTLELGDSALYLCASNVARGNNEQFFGPGTRLTVL.

This clonotype was seen only a few times. The chain is built from TRBV15 and TRBJ2-1; D ambiguous. Germline V gene sequence: CDR1 LNHNV, CDR2 YYDKDF (reference sequence). The CDR3 is made up of 15 amino acids. With 0 bases removed from V and 9 bases from J, the gap between germline ends came to 15 bases. The CDR3 nucleotides are TGTGCCACCAGCAGAGATTCGAACAGTCCGGGTGAGCAGTTCTTC. Encoded protein: CATSRDSNSPGEQFF.

With regard to this clonotype: Just one base apart from a much larger clone, this may be a read error. This rearrangement joins TRBV30 to TRBJ1-5, with 9 bases lining up with TRBD1. CDR1 GTSNPN and CDR2 SVGIG come from the germline V gene (reference sequence). Germline trimming cut 5 bases from V and 7 bases from J; bases unmatched to any gene: 6. The CDR3 spans 13 residues. CDR3 sequence reads: CAWGTGFQQPQHF. In DNA form, the CDR3 reads TGTGCCTGGGGGACAGGGTTTCAGCAGCCCCAGCATTTT.

The chain couples TRBV28 to TRBJ2-1; D may be TRBD2 (5 bases). Trimming removed 4 bases from V and 4 bases from J, with 11 bases in between. Germline values: CDR1 MDHEN, CDR2 SYDVKM. The CDR3 length is 14 residues. The CDR3 here is CASSSHSGYNEQFF. For the CDR3, the DNA is TGTGCCAGCAGTTCCCATTCGGGATACAATGAGCAGTTCTTC.

V gene TRBV7-2 combines with J gene TRBJ1-2; D is unclear. Trimming took off 0 bases at V and 2 bases at J, with 10 bases between the two ends. This CDR3 has 15 residues. Germline loops: CDR1 SGHTA, CDR2 FQGNSA. The CDR3, as DNA: TGTGCCAGCAGCTTAGCGAGCGGCTCCAACTATGGCTACACCTTC. It specifies CASSLASGSNYGYTF.

The chain joins TRBV25-1 to TRBJ2-2, with a weak D call TRBD1 (6 bases). CDR1 is MGHDK, CDR2 SYGVNS, per germline. Trimming removed 5 bases from V and 4 bases from J, with 17 bases in between. This CDR3 is built from 16 residues. The CDR3 sequence: CASSTPGTLSTGELFF. In DNA form, the CDR3 reads TGTGCCAGCAGTACACCCGGGACATTGAGCACCGGGGAGCTGTTTTTT.